Described below is a single T cell receptor (beta chain) sequence and its context. Its matching antigen is unknown. The sample originates from a study of T cell repertoires in cytomegalovirus infection. Findings of the study overall: Adding up the frequency of public TCR beta families identified people who carried CMV plus the relevant HLA.

From germline, CDR1 is SGHAT and CDR2 FQNNGV. V gave up 6 bases and J gave up 7 bases; unmatched junction bases: 7. CDR3 size: 13 residues. MiXCR, run by TCRdb on the reads, gives a single entry per CDR3 protein. The sample lists about 740,000 distinct CDR3 sequences; 35% were seen once. Sequenced sample: PBMCs. The J gene is TRBJ1-2, the V gene TRBV11-2; 8 bases match TRBD1. The sequence derives from a human donor in good health (CMV status not recorded). Some clones in this sample may be carry-over from other donors' samples. The CDR3 reads CASRIGQGPGYTF. In DNA form, the CDR3 reads TGTGCCAGCAGAATTGGACAGGGTCCTGGCTACACCTTC.